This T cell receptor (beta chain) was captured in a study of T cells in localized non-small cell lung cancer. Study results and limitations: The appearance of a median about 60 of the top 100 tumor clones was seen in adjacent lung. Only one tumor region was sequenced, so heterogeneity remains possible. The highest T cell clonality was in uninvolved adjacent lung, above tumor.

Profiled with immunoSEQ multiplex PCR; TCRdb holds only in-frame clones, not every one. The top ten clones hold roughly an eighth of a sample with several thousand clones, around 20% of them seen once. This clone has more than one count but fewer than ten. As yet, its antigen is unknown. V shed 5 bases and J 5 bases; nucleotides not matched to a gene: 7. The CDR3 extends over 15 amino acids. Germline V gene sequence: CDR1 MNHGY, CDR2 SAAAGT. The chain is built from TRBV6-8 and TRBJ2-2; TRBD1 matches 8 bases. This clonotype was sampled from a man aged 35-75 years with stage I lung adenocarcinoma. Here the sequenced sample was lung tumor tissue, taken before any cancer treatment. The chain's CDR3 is CASSPTGVETGELFF. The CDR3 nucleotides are TGTGCCAGCAGTCCGACAGGGGTAGAGACCGGGGAGCTGTTTTTT.